The clone carrying this T cell receptor (beta chain) was detected a few times. The germline gives CDR1 DFQATT, CDR2 SNEGSKA (reference sequence). The CDR3 has 16 amino acids. Trimming shortened V by 3 bases and J by 3 bases, and 18 bases separated the two germline ends. This specimen belongs to a study of T-cell reconstitution after alpha-beta-depleted transplantation in children. A library of TCRbeta sequences, prepared with unique molecular identifiers, was generated. Each CDR3 protein is one row after TCRdb ran MiXCR on the PCR reads. The sample has under 750,000 distinct CDR3 sequences, 20% to 25% seen once; the top ten hold less than 15%.

This clonotype was sampled from a boy in the first two years of life who had a stem cell transplant for acute myeloid leukemia, so the T cells may come from the graft donor. The starting material was PBMCs, mostly from graft donor cells, obtained 360 days after TCRalphabeta/CD19-depleted stem cell transplant. The V gene is TRBV20-1, the J gene TRBJ2-1, with unresolved D. The CDR3 region has the DNA TGCAGTGCTAGCGTACCGATAGGGAAAGGCTACAATGAGCAGTTCTTC. This gives the protein CSASVPIGKGYNEQFF.